The 14 T cell receptor beta chains below were found in one sample sequenced in a study of glioma-infiltrating T cells after dendritic cell vaccination. Only in-frame clones appear in the TCRdb table, and some are missing; sequencing was by immunoSEQ multiplex PCR. The table records 49,000 or so clones, 85% of them present only once. The material sequenced was blood, taken before dendritic cell vaccination. All receptors derive from a human donor with glioblastoma.

The rearrangement joins TRBV6-6 to TRBJ2-2; D may be TRBD1 (7 bases). Between the trimmed V and J ends, which lost 3 bases and 7 bases, there was a span of 18 bases. CDR3 length: 16 residues. Germline loops: CDR1 MNHNY, CDR2 SVGAGI (reference sequence). The CDR3 spells CASSYLQGRIGGELFF. The CDR3 DNA reads TGTGCCAGCAGTTATCTACAGGGGAGGATAGGCGGGGAGCTGTTTTTT.

The chain links TRBV5-4 to TRBJ1-4, with 11 bases identical to TRBD1. CDR1 is SGHNT, CDR2 YYREEE, per germline (reference sequence). The CDR3 consists of 15 residues. V shed 4 bases and J 5 bases; nucleotides not matched to a gene: 4. CDR3: CASSLDRGRNEKLFF. CDR3 bases: TGTGCCAGCAGCCTGGACAGGGGGCGGAATGAAAAACTGTTTTTT. Looking up the rest from reference TRBV5-4 and TRBJ1-4 gives the full variable domain: ETGVTQSPTHLIKTRGQQVTLRCSSQSGHNTVSWYQQALGQGPQFIFQYYREEENGRGNFPPRFSGLQFPNYSSELNVNALELDDSALYLCASSLDRGRNEKLFFGSGTQLSVL.

V is TRBV7-6 and J is TRBJ2-2; TRBD2 matches 11 bases. The J segment lost 6 bases and the V segment lost 7 bases, leaving 7 bases of the junction unmatched. The CDR3 has 15 residues. The germline CDR1 and CDR2 sequences are SGHVS and FNYEAQ. CDR3 nucleotides: TGTGCCAGCACCGGACTAGCGGGTCTTCCCGGGGAGCTGTTTTTT. Encoded protein: CASTGLAGLPGELFF.

The chain recombines TRBV6-5 with TRBJ2-4, with 8 bases identical to TRBD1. Germline V gene sequence: CDR1 MNHEY, CDR2 SVGAGI. The CDR3 runs to 15 residues. Germline trimming cut 0 bases from V and 8 bases from J; bases unmatched to any gene: 6. CDR3 sequence reads: CASSYSRQGIHIQYF. The CDR3 DNA is TGTGCCAGCAGTTACTCCCGACAGGGGATCCACATTCAGTACTTC.

The chain uses TRBV5-4 and TRBJ2-3; 9 nucleotides line up with TRBD2. The V and J ends lost 2 bases and 1 base, in that order; junction bases with no gene match: 5. The CDR3 sequence is 16 residues long. CDR1 and CDR2 (germline): SGHNT, YYREEE (reference sequence). This CDR3 is CASSFAAGGRTDTQYF. DNA for the CDR3: TGTGCCAGCAGCTTCGCAGCGGGAGGCCGCACAGATACGCAGTATTTT.

V and J are TRBV12-5 and TRBJ2-1; TRBD2 matches 12 bases. The V and J ends lost 0 bases and 7 bases, in that order; junction bases with no gene match: 10. Germline CDR1 reads LGHNT; CDR2 reads FRNRAP. This CDR3 spans 18 amino acids. The CDR3 protein is CASGLVTASGRAQNEQFF. For the CDR3, the DNA is TGTGCTAGTGGTTTGGTAACGGCTAGCGGGAGGGCCCAAAATGAGCAGTTCTTC.

The CDR3: CASSSGDRIDTEAFF. In DNA form, the CDR3 reads TGCGCCAGCAGCTCCGGGGACAGGATAGACACTGAAGCTTTCTTT. The rearrangement joins TRBV5-1 to TRBJ1-1; 8 bases fit TRBD1. Unmatched junction bases numbered 7, after V lost 3 bases and J lost 3 bases. The CDR3 has 15 residues. CDR1 is SGHRS and CDR2 is YFSETQ in the germline V gene.

V usage is TRBV7-2 and J usage is TRBJ2-3; 7 bases align to TRBD2. The V segment lost 3 bases and the J segment 2 bases; nucleotides outside the gene matches: 8. CDR1 is SGHTA, CDR2 FQGNSA, per germline. The CDR3 is made up of 16 amino acids. The DNA for the CDR3 is TGTGCCAGCAGCTTTCGACTAGCCCCGTCCACAGATACGCAGTATTTT. Translation gives CASSFRLAPSTDTQYF.

The rearrangement joins TRBV6-6 to TRBJ1-4, with 8 nucleotides matching TRBD1. With 6 bases clipped from V and 7 bases from J, the junction kept 10 bases outside the gene matches. This CDR3 is built from 15 residues. Germline assignment: CDR1 MNHNY and CDR2 SVGAGI (reference sequence). CDR3 amino acids: CASRPATGDLEKLFF. The CDR3 DNA reads as TGTGCCAGCAGACCAGCGACAGGGGATCTTGAAAAACTGTTTTTT.

V usage is TRBV7-2 and J usage is TRBJ2-3, with 8 bases aligning to TRBD2. The V and J ends lost 2 bases and 7 bases, in that order; junction bases with no gene match: 2. CDR1 SGHTA and CDR2 FQGNSA come from the germline V gene. The CDR3 is 13 residues long. The CDR3 is CASSLSSGNTQYF. CDR3 nucleotides: TGTGCCAGCAGCTTAAGTAGCGGGAATACGCAGTATTTT.

Comments on this clone: Distinct nucleotide sequences in the sample also encode this CDR3. The chain links TRBV6-1 to TRBJ1-6; possibly TRBD1 for D (6 bases). The CDR3 is made up of 14 amino acids. Germline V gene sequence: CDR1 MNHNS, CDR2 SASEGT. The V and J ends lost 5 bases and 5 bases respectively, with 10 bases between them. For the CDR3, the DNA is TGTGCCAGCAGTACCGGGACACATAATTCACCCCTCCACTTT. Protein: CASSTGTHNSPLHF.

This chain joins TRBV27 and TRBJ2-2; 8 bases match TRBD2. Germline CDR1 and CDR2: MNHEY and SMNVEV (reference sequence). The J segment lost 4 bases and the V segment lost 6 bases, leaving 13 bases of the junction unmatched. The CDR3 contains 17 residues. CDR3 region: CASRGVSGVAGTGELFF. In DNA, the CDR3 is TGTGCCAGCAGGGGGGTTAGCGGGGTCGCGGGCACCGGGGAGCTGTTTTTT.

Here the CDR3 DNA reads TGTGCCAGCAGCTCGAGACCGGGACAGGGAGCTAGGGGTAATCAGCCCCAGCATTTT. Its protein is CASSSRPGQGARGNQPQHF. The V call is TRBV5-4, the J call TRBJ1-5, with TRBD1 identical over 9 bases. J gave up 4 bases and V 3 bases, and 17 bases lay outside the gene matches. CDR3 length: 19 amino acids. CDR1 is SGHNT and CDR2 is YYREEE in the germline V gene (reference sequence).

The V gene is TRBV27, the J gene TRBJ2-7; TRBD2 agrees at 14 bases. Germline lookup yields CDR1 MNHEY and CDR2 SMNVEV (reference sequence). V gave up 4 bases and J gave up 4 bases; unmatched junction bases: 9. The CDR3 contains 17 residues. The CDR3 region has the DNA TGTGCCAGCAGTTCAGGGACTAGCGGGAGCGTAGGGTACGAGCAGTACTTC. Amino acids: CASSSGTSGSVGYEQYF.